The 24 T cell receptor beta chains reported below all come from one sample, sequenced in a study of spatial heterogeneity in lung cancer. Regarding time point: sample taken at primary tumor resection. Using its own MiXCR run on the 5' RACE reads, TCRdb lists one record per CDR3 protein. The data show 20,000 to 25,000 distinct CDR3 sequences, with 7% seen just once and approximately 15% held by the top ten. The source was PBMCs, collected at surgery. Every receptor here comes from a male donor with early-stage non-small cell lung cancer.

This clonotype has ten or more counts. The rearrangement joins TRBV11-2 to TRBJ2-5, with 12 positions matching TRBD2. The CDR3 spans 15 residues. The V and J ends lost 7 bases and 5 bases, in that order; junction bases with no gene match: 8. Germline V gene data show CDR1 as SGHAT and CDR2 as FQNNGV. The CDR3 region is CASTSGLAGMETQYF. The CDR3 DNA follows: TGTGCCAGCACCTCCGGACTAGCGGGGATGGAGACCCAGTACTTC.

This clonotype was detected ten times or more. The chain links TRBV2 to TRBJ2-7; no definite D call. Germline CDR1 SNHLY, CDR2 FYNNEI. This CDR3 region has 14 residues. The V end lost 3 bases, the J end lost 0 bases, and 9 bases lay between the germline ends. CDR3 sequence: CASSESSPSYEQYF. CDR3 DNA: TGTGCCAGCAGTGAGAGCTCCCCCTCCTACGAGCAGTACTTC.

This clonotype came up many times. The chain combines TRBV14 with TRBJ2-1; perhaps TRBD2 as D (5 bases). From germline, CDR1 is SGHDN and CDR2 FVKESK. The CDR3 length is 14 residues. V gave up 1 base and J gave up 12 bases, with 16 bases separating them. This chain's CDR3 is CASSQVSGSLGQFF. The CDR3 bases are TGTGCCAGCAGCCAAGTTTCGGGGTCCCTTGGGCAGTTCTTC.

Ten or more counts support this clonotype. The CDR3 region is CASSSQGAHGYTF. The CDR3 DNA follows: TGTGCCAGCAGTTCTCAGGGGGCGCATGGCTACACCTTC. The chain combines TRBV27 with TRBJ1-2, with TRBD1 identical over 8 bases. The germline CDR1 and CDR2 sequences are MNHEY and SMNVEV (reference sequence). The V gene end was trimmed by 4 bases and the J gene end by 6 bases; junction bases not matched to a gene: 4. This CDR3 is built from 13 residues.

This clonotype was counted ten times or more. V usage is TRBV29-1 and J usage is TRBJ2-7; 9 nucleotides align to TRBD2. V gave up 4 bases and J gave up 3 bases; unmatched junction bases: 4. The CDR3 loop spans 13 amino acids. Germline CDR1 reads SQVTM; CDR2 reads ANQGSEA. The CDR3, as DNA: TGCAGCGTTGGGATAGCGGGAGTCTACGAGCAGTACTTC. This sequence encodes CSVGIAGVYEQYF.

This clonotype was observed at least ten times. This rearrangement joins TRBV20-1 to TRBJ2-3; 8 nucleotides match TRBD1. The CDR3 loop spans 14 amino acids. V lost 5 bases to trimming and J lost 2 bases; unmatched junction nucleotides: 6. CDR1 and CDR2 from the germline V gene are DFQATT and SNEGSKA (reference sequence). The CDR3 nucleotides read TGCAGTGCTCTTACAGGGGGAACCACAGATACGCAGTATTTT. This sequence encodes CSALTGGTTDTQYF.

This clonotype was counted at least ten times. This sequence joins TRBV20-1 and TRBJ2-7, with a tentative D call TRBD2 (6 bases). The CDR3 loop spans 12 amino acids. With 6 bases removed from V and 2 bases from J, the gap between germline ends came to 11 bases. The germline gives CDR1 DFQATT, CDR2 SNEGSKA (reference sequence). CDR3 in amino acids: CSAKGLAYEQYV. The CDR3 nucleotides read TGCAGTGCAAAGGGACTCGCCTACGAGCAGTACGTC.

This chain uses TRBV24-1 with TRBJ2-2; tentatively, D is TRBD1 or TRBD2 (5 bases each). This CDR3 spans 15 amino acids. The germline V gene has CDR1 KGHDR and CDR2 SFDVKD. The V end lost 3 bases, the J end lost 0 bases, and 7 bases lay between the germline ends. The CDR3 DNA follows: TGTGCCACCAGTGATCGGGGCACGAACACCGGGGAGCTGTTTTTT. It specifies CATSDRGTNTGELFF.

This clonotype occurred a few times. This chain links TRBV27 with TRBJ2-6; no clear D. Trimming removed 2 bases at V and 4 bases at J, with 3 bases between. Germline values: CDR1 MNHEY, CDR2 SMNVEV (reference sequence). The CDR3 sequence is 13 residues long. The CDR3 spells CASSLLGANVLTF. CDR3 in DNA: TGTGCCAGCAGTTTACTCGGGGCCAACGTCCTGACTTTC.

Ten or more counts support this clonotype. This chain connects TRBV20-1 to TRBJ1-5; a possible D gene is TRBD1 (6 bases). Germline CDR1 reads DFQATT; CDR2 reads SNEGSKA (reference sequence). Trimming pared 4 bases from V and 3 bases from J, leaving 10 bases between. The length of the CDR3 is 13 residues. Here the CDR3 reads CSANTGPNQPQHF. DNA for the CDR3: TGCAGTGCTAACACAGGGCCCAATCAGCCCCAGCATTTT.

The rearrangement joins TRBV12-3 or TRBV12-4 to TRBJ2-5; the D gene is possibly TRBD2 (6 bases). The CDR3 length is 13 residues. The germline V and J ends were trimmed by 5 bases and 8 bases, with 15 bases remaining between them. The CDR3: CASSQNAGTTQYF. The CDR3 nucleotides read TGTGCCAGCAGTCAGAACGCCGGGACTACCCAGTACTTC.

This clonotype was detected a few times. The chain employs TRBV29-1 and TRBJ1-5; D remains ambiguous. The CDR3 loop spans 13 amino acids. Germline V gene lookup returns CDR1 SQVTM and CDR2 ANQGSEA. Trimming took 4 bases from V and 0 from J, leaving 7 bases between them. CDR3 sequence reads: CSVGGYSNQPQHF. The CDR3 bases are TGCAGCGTTGGGGGTTATAGCAATCAGCCCCAGCATTTT.

The rearrangement links TRBV20-1 to TRBJ2-3, with 7 bases matching TRBD2. Germline V gives CDR1 DFQATT, CDR2 SNEGSKA (reference sequence). This CDR3 has 15 residues. After removal of 3 bases from V and 5 bases from J, the junction contained 11 bases not matched to a gene. The CDR3 bases are TGCAGTGCTAGCTTTCTTGGGGGGGTCGGAGATACGCAGTATTTT. Translating it yields CSASFLGGVGDTQYF.

This clonotype was observed at least ten times. The chain joins TRBV10-3 to TRBJ2-7; D is ambiguous. Trimming took 7 bases from V and 2 from J, leaving 9 bases between them. The CDR3 runs to 12 residues. The germline V gene has CDR1 ENHRY and CDR2 SYGVKD. CDR3 loop: CAIKGNAYEQYF. CDR3 coding DNA: TGTGCCATCAAGGGAAATGCCTACGAGCAGTACTTC.

This clonotype is medium-sized in the sample. The rearrangement uses TRBV11-1 and TRBJ2-6; perhaps TRBD2 as D (6 bases). The germline CDR1 and CDR2 sequences are SGHAT and FQDESV (reference sequence). V lost 5 bases to trimming and J lost 2 bases, with 16 bases between them. The CDR3 runs to 17 residues. CDR3 bases: TGTGCCAGCAGCCCACCCCAGGAGCGGGCTGGGGCCAACGTCCTGACTTTC. Translation: CASSPPQERAGANVLTF.

This clonotype was counted many times. V usage is TRBV6-1 and J usage is TRBJ1-1; D gene unclear. The V and J ends lost 4 bases and 5 bases respectively, with 11 bases between them. The length of the CDR3 is 13 residues. Germline loops: CDR1 MNHNS, CDR2 SASEGT. CDR3 amino acids: CASSGGRRTEAFF. As DNA, the CDR3 is TGTGCCAGCAGTGGAGGCCGAAGAACTGAAGCTTTCTTT.

This clonotype was counted ten times or more. The chain recombines TRBV5-6 with TRBJ1-1; the match to TRBD1 covers 9 bases. V dropped 4 bases and J dropped 11; count of bases not matched to a gene: 15. Germline loops: CDR1 SGHDT, CDR2 YYEEEE. The CDR3 sequence is 15 residues long. This CDR3 is CASSLTGTGRGLAFF. Written as DNA, the CDR3 is TGTGCCAGCAGCCTCACCGGGACAGGGAGGGGGTTGGCTTTCTTT.

This clonotype was detected once. This may come from a read error, since a much larger clone is one base off. The chain links TRBV2 to TRBJ1-2; 8 bases map to TRBD1. Germline V gene data show CDR1 as SNHLY and CDR2 as FYNNEI. This CDR3 has 12 residues. J lost 8 bases, V lost 8 bases, and 7 bases had no gene match. The chain's CDR3 is CASGGQGRGYTF. CDR3 sequence (DNA): TGTGCCAGCGGCGGACAGGGAAGGGGCTACACCTTC.

This clonotype was seen at least ten times. V gene TRBV6-4 combines with J gene TRBJ1-5; D gene ambiguous. The CDR3 has 16 amino acids. Germline values: CDR1 MRHNA, CDR2 SNTAGT. Between the trimmed V and J ends, which lost 4 bases and 9 bases, there was a span of 22 bases. In nucleotides, the CDR3 is TGTGCCAGCAGTGTTCCTGCGCGGGCCTCACCAGGGCCCCAGCATTTT. This sequence encodes CASSVPARASPGPQHF.

This clonotype has ten or more counts. The chain carries TRBV2 and TRBJ1-3; 7 positions match TRBD1. The germline gives CDR1 SNHLY, CDR2 FYNNEI. The CDR3 contains 15 residues. The V segment lost 6 bases and the J segment 0 bases; nucleotides outside the gene matches: 5. The CDR3 loop is CASRGRDSSGNTIYF. In DNA, the CDR3 is TGTGCCAGCAGGGGCCGGGACAGCTCTGGAAACACCATATATTTT.

This clonotype showed up many times. The chain is built from TRBV20-1 and TRBJ2-5; a weak D match, TRBD2 (6 bases). The length of the CDR3 is 15 residues. Between the trimmed V and J ends, which lost 2 bases and 3 bases, there was a span of 16 bases. In germline, CDR1 is DFQATT, CDR2 SNEGSKA (reference sequence). CDR3 loop: CSARTLEEGEETQYF. As DNA, the CDR3 is TGCAGTGCTAGAACCCTAGAGGAGGGAGAAGAGACCCAGTACTTC.

The sample holds many counts of this clonotype. The chain couples TRBV27 to TRBJ2-1, with 9 bases aligning to TRBD1. Germline CDR1 reads MNHEY; CDR2 reads SMNVEV (reference sequence). The CDR3 is made up of 15 amino acids. Germline trimming cut 3 bases from V and 6 bases from J; bases unmatched to any gene: 6. The CDR3 region has the DNA TGTGCCAGCAGTTTTGACGGACAGGGGCTCAATGAGCAGTTCTTC. Its translation: CASSFDGQGLNEQFF.

The rearrangement links TRBV10-3 to TRBJ1-1; no reliable D call. This CDR3 is 13 amino acids long. Germline loops: CDR1 ENHRY, CDR2 SYGVKD. The germline V and J ends were trimmed by 5 bases and 3 bases, with 10 bases remaining between them. CDR3 coding DNA: TGTGCCATCAGTTCCACGGTATACACTGAAGCTTTCTTT. This sequence encodes CAISSTVYTEAFF.

This clonotype has ten or more counts. The genes are TRBV7-2 and TRBJ1-4; D is ambiguous. Trimming cost V 0 bases and J 0 bases, with 5 bases left between them. Germline CDR1 and CDR2: SGHTA and FQGNSA. This CDR3 has 15 amino acids. CDR3 sequence (DNA): TGTGCCAGCAGCTTAGCGGCGTCAACTAATGAAAAACTGTTTTTT. Protein product: CASSLAASTNEKLFF.